The sequence of this T cell receptor beta chain was determined in a study of shared T cell receptors in the human thymus. Here immunoSEQ multiplex PCR was the method, and the copy in TCRdb shows in-frame clones only, minus some. The profile shows more than 550,000 clones, 70% to 90% of them singletons. Per germline, CDR1 MNHEY and CDR2 SMNVEV (reference sequence). Trimming took 1 base from V and 7 from J, leaving 20 bases between them. The CDR3 is 16 amino acids. The data also belong to a second study, concerning human thymus T cells. That paper adds: Donation was from healthy Finnish infants who were having corrective surgery that addressed congenital heart defects. Resections that were taken during corrective heart surgery supplied the thymus tissue. As related research reported, thymic repertoires overlapped highly among unrelated individuals.

The clonotype originates from a girl in the first two years of life with a congenital heart defect. The sample taken for sequencing was thymocytes. The chain recombines TRBV27 with TRBJ2-7; a weak D match, TRBD1 (7 bases). CDR3 coding DNA: TGTGCCAGCAGTTTATACAGGCGGGACAGACCTTGGGAGCAGTACTTC. Translation gives CASSLYRRDRPWEQYF.